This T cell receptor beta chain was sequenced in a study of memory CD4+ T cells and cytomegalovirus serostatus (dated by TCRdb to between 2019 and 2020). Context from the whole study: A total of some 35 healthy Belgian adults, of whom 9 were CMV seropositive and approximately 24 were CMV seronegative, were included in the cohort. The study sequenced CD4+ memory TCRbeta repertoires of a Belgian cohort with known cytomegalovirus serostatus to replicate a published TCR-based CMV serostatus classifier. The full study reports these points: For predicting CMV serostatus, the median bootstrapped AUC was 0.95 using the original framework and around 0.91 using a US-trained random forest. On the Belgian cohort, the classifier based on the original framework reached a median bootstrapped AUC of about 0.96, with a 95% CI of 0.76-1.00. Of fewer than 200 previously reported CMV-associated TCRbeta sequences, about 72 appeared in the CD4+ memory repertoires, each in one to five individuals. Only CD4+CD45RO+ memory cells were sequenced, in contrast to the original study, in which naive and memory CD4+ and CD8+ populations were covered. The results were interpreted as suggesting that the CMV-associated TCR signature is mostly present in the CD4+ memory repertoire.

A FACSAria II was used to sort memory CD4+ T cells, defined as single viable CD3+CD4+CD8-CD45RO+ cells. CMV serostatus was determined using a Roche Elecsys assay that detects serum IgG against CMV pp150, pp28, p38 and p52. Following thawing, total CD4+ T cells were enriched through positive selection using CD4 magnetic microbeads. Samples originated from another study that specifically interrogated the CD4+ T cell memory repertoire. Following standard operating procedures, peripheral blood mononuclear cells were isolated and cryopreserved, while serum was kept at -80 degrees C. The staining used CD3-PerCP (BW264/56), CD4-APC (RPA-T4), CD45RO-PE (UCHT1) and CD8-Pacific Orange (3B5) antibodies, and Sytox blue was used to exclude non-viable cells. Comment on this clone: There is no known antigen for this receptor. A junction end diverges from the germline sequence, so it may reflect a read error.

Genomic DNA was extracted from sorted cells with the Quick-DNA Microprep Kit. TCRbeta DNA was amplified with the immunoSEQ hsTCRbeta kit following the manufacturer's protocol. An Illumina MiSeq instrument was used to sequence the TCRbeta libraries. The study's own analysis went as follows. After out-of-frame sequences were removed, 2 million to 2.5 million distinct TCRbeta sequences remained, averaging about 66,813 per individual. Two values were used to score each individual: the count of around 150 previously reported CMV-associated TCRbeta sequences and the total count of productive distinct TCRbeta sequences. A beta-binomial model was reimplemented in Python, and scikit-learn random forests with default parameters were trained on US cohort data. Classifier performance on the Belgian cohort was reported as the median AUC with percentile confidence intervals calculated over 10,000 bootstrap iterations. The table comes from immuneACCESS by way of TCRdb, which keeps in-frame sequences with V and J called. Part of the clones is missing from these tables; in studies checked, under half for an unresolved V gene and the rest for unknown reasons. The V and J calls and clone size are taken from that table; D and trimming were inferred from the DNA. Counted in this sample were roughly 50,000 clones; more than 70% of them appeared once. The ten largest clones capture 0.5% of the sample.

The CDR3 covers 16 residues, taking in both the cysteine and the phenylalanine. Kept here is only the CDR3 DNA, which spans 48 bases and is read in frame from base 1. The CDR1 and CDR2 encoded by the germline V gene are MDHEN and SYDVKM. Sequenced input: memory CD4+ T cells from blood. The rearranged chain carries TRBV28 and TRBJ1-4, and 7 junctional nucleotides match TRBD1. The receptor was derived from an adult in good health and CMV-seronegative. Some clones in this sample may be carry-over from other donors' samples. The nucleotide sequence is TGTGCCAGCAGTTCCCTGCAGACAGGGACTAACGAAAAACTGTTTTTT. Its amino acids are CASSSLQTGTNEKLFF.